The next 9 T cell receptor beta chains were all read from a single sample in a study of naive and memory T cell subsets. An equimolar mix of two oligonucleotides served as the beta constant-region primer for TRBC1 and TRBC2. TCRdb independently ran MiXCR on the UMI-ligation and nested PCR reads; one entry per CDR3 protein. The sample carries some 150,000 distinct CDR3 sequences, about a sixth recorded once. Source material: naive CD4+ T cells from blood. These TCRs come from a human donor in good health.

This clonotype has only a few counts. The V call is TRBV5-1, the J call TRBJ2-7, with D maybe TRBD2 (5 bases). Germline lookup yields CDR1 SGHRS and CDR2 YFSETQ. The CDR3 length is 15 residues. The V and J ends lost 0 bases and 4 bases respectively, with 14 bases between them. CDR3 loop: CASSLGLAEIYEQYF. The CDR3, as DNA: TGCGCCAGCAGCTTGGGTCTAGCAGAAATTTACGAGCAGTACTTC.

V gene TRBV12-3 or TRBV12-4 combines with J gene TRBJ2-2; D may be TRBD1 or TRBD2 (6 bases each). Trimming shortened V by 6 bases and J by 6 bases, and 23 bases separated the two germline ends. This CDR3 contains 17 residues. The CDR3 nucleotides are TGTGCCAGCAGGGGGGCACTAGCTCCCGGACGGGCCGGGGAGCTGTTTTTT. It codes for CASRGALAPGRAGELFF.

The sample holds a few counts of this clonotype. The chain is built from TRBV20-1 and TRBJ1-1, with 8 bases lining up with TRBD1. The CDR3 loop spans 16 amino acids. With 0 bases clipped from V and 5 bases from J, the junction kept 11 bases outside the gene matches. Germline values: CDR1 DFQATT, CDR2 SNEGSKA (reference sequence). This CDR3 reads CSARDPGGGRDTEAFF. The CDR3 coding sequence is TGCAGTGCTAGAGACCCAGGGGGCGGTAGGGATACTGAAGCTTTCTTT.

The genes are TRBV29-1 and TRBJ2-7; 8 nucleotides line up with TRBD2. CDR1 is SQVTM and CDR2 is ANQGSEA in the germline V gene. Trimming removed 4 bases from V and 3 bases from J; junction bases left unmatched: 14. This CDR3 is 16 amino acids long. The CDR3 nucleotides read TGCAGCGTTGGATTAGCTCCCGGGAGGGCCAGCTACGAGCAGTACTTC. Protein: CSVGLAPGRASYEQYF.

This clonotype was seen more than once but under ten times. The chain couples TRBV20-1 to TRBJ2-1; D not certain. CDR3 size: 14 residues. Germline lookup yields CDR1 DFQATT and CDR2 SNEGSKA (reference sequence). V gave up 3 bases and J gave up 2 bases, with 11 bases separating them. The CDR3 bases are TGCAGTGCTAGCAAGGACCGTACCTACAATGAGCAGTTCTTC. This gives the protein CSASKDRTYNEQFF.

This clonotype has a handful of counts. The CDR3 protein is CSASEGYLTDTQYF. DNA of the CDR3: TGCAGTGCTAGTGAGGGGTATCTGACAGATACGCAGTATTTT. The chain combines TRBV20-1 with TRBJ2-3, with D perhaps assigned TRBD1 or TRBD2 (5 bases each). CDR3 length equals 14 residues. CDR1 and CDR2 (germline): DFQATT, SNEGSKA (reference sequence). Trimming left V 3 bases short and J 3 bases short, with 13 bases between.

This clonotype turned up a few times. This chain joins TRBV12-3 or TRBV12-4 and TRBJ2-7; D not certain. V shed 6 bases and J shed 5 bases, with 17 bases lying between them. The length of the CDR3 is 14 residues. CDR3 residues: CASRAQTSIDEQYF. CDR3 DNA: TGTGCCAGCAGGGCCCAGACAAGTATAGACGAGCAGTACTTC.

This chain links TRBV30 with TRBJ2-3; 15 bases are shared with TRBD2. Losses at the gene ends were 8 bases for V and 6 bases for J; bases not matched to a gene: 0. CDR3 length equals 12 residues. Germline V lookup: CDR1 GTSNPN, CDR2 SVGIG (reference sequence). CDR3 sequence: CAGTSGRDTQYF. The DNA of the CDR3 is TGTGCCGGGACTAGCGGGAGGGATACGCAGTATTTT.

The chain couples TRBV7-9 to TRBJ1-1; D call uncertain. CDR3 length: 14 amino acids. Deletions cut 7 bases from V and 2 bases from J, with 14 bases between. The germline gives CDR1 SEHNR, CDR2 FQNEAQ (reference sequence). The CDR3 here is CASKTRPINTEAFF. The CDR3 DNA reads TGTGCCAGCAAGACGAGACCGATTAACACTGAAGCTTTCTTT.